These 4 T cell receptor beta chains share one sample of origin, sequenced in a study of shared clonotypes between healthy human individuals. Profiling relied on immunoSEQ multiplex PCR, and the TCRdb table lists in-frame clones only, not all of them. The sample records more than 2 million clones, under 97% being singletons. Sequenced material: naive CD4+ T cells sorted from blood. The sample's subset: CD45RA+ positively selected. All receptors come from a man in his late teens or twenties in good health.

CDR3 nucleotide sequence: TGCGCCAGCAGCTTACCAGGGGGAGGTTATACTGAAGCTTTCTTT. Translation gives CASSLPGGGYTEAFF. The V call is TRBV5-1, the J call TRBJ1-1; 7 nucleotides agree with TRBD1. V trimming: 2 bases; J trimming: 5 bases; junction bases outside the gene matches: 9. Germline V gives CDR1 SGHRS, CDR2 YFSETQ. The CDR3 extends over 15 amino acids. The whole variable domain, filled in from reference TRBV5-1 and TRBJ1-1, reads KAGVTQTPRYLIKTRGQQVTLSCSPISGHRSVSWYQQTPGQGLQFLFEYFSETQRNKGNFPGRFSGRQFSNSRSEMNVSTLELGDSALYLCASSLPGGGYTEAFFGQGTRLTVV.

The CDR3 here is CASSFIGGAEDIQYF. The CDR3 region has the DNA TGTGCCAGCAGCTTCATCGGGGGGGCCGAGGACATTCAGTACTTC. The rearrangement joins TRBV7-9 to TRBJ2-4; 8 bases are a match to TRBD2. The CDR3 sequence is 15 residues long. V lost 3 bases, J lost 8 bases, and 9 bases stayed unmatched. Germline V gene data show CDR1 as SEHNR and CDR2 as FQNEAQ (reference sequence). The variable domain in full, completed from reference TRBV7-9 and TRBJ2-4, reads DTGVSQNPRHKITKRGQNVTFRCDPISEHNRLYWYRQTLGQGPEFLTYFQNEAQLEKSRLLSDRFSAERPKGSFSTLEIQRTEQGDSAMYLCASSFIGGAEDIQYFGAGTRLSVL.

The rearrangement joins TRBV28 to TRBJ1-2, with 11 bases that match TRBD1. V trimming: 4 bases; J trimming: 7 bases; junction bases outside the gene matches: 8. Germline CDR1 is MDHEN and CDR2 is SYDVKM. The CDR3 sequence is 15 residues long. The CDR3 loop reads CASSSPGQGDGGYTF. DNA of the CDR3: TGTGCCAGCAGTTCCCCGGGACAGGGGGATGGTGGCTACACCTTC.

V gene TRBV7-2 combines with J gene TRBJ2-5; D unclear. Trimming left V 5 bases short and J 5 bases short, with 12 bases between. The CDR3 is 13 residues long. Germline CDR1 is SGHTA and CDR2 is FQGNSA. The CDR3 region has the DNA TGTGCCAGCAGCGAAATAAGGACGGAGACCCAGTACTTC. It codes for CASSEIRTETQYF.